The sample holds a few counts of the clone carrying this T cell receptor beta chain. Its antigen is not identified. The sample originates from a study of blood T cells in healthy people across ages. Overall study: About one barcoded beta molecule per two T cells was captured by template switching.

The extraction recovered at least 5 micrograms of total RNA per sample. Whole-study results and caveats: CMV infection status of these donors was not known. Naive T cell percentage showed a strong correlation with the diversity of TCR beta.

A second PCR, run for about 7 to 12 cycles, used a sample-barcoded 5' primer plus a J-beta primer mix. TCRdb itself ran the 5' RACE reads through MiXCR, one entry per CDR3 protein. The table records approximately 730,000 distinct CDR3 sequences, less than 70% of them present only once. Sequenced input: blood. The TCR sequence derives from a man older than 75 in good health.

Here the CDR3 reads CASRAHRVTSPLHF. The CDR3 DNA follows: TGTGCCAGCAGGGCCCACAGGGTAACTTCACCCCTCCACTTT. The rearrangement uses TRBV6-6 and TRBJ1-6, with D possibly being TRBD1 (6 bases). CDR1 and CDR2 from the germline V gene are MNHNY and SVGAGI (reference sequence). V lost 6 bases, J lost 9 bases, and 15 bases lay in between. The CDR3 totals 14 residues.